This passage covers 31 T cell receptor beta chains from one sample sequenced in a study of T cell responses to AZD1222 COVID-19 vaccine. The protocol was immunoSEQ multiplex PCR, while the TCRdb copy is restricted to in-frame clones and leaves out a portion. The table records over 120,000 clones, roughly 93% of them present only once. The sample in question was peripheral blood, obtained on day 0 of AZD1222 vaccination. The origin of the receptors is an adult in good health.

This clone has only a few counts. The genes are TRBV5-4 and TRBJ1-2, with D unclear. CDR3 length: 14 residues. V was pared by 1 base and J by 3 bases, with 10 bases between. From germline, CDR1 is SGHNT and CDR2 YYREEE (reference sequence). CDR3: CASSLNGQDYGYTF. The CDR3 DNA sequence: TGTGCCAGCAGCTTGAACGGGCAGGACTATGGCTACACCTTC.

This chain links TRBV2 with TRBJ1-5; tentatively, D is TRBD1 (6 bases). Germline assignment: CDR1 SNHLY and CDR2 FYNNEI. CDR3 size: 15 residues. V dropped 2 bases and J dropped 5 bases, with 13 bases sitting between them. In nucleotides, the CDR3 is TGTGCCAGCAGTGAATGGGACACCGGTTATCAGCCCCAGCATTTT. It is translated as CASSEWDTGYQPQHF. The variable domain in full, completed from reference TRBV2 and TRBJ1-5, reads EPEVTQTPSHQVTQMGQEVILRCVPISNHLYFYWYRQILGQKVEFLVSFYNNEISEKSEIFDDQFSVERPDGSNFTLKIRSTKLEDSAMYFCASSEWDTGYQPQHFGDGTRLSIL.

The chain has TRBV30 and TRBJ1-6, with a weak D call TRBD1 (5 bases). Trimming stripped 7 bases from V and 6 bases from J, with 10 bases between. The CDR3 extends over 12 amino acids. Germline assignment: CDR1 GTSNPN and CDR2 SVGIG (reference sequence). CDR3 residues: CAFLDTNSPLHF. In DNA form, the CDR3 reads TGTGCCTTTCTGGACACTAATTCACCCCTCCACTTT.

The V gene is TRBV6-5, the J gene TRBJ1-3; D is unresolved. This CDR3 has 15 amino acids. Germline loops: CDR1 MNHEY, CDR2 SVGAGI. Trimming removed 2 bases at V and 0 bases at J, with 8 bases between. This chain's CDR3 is CASSYLSGSGNTIYF. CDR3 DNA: TGTGCCAGCAGTTACCTGTCAGGCTCTGGAAACACCATATATTTT.

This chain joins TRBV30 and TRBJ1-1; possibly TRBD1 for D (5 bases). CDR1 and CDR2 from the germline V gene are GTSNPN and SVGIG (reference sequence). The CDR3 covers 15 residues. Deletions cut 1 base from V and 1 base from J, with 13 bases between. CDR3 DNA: TGTGCCTGGAGTGGCCCCTCGGGGGGGAACACTGAAGCTTTCTTT. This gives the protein CAWSGPSGGNTEAFF. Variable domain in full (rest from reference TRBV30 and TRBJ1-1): SQTIHQWPATLVQPVGSPLSLECTVEGTSNPNLYWYRQAAGRGLQLLFYSVGIGQISSEVPQNLSASRPQDRQFILSSKKLLLSDSGFYLCAWSGPSGGNTEAFFGQGTRLTVV.

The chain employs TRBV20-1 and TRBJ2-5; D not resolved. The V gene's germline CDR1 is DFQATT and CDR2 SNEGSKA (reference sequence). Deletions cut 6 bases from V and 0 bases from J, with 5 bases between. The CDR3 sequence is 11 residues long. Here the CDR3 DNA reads TGCAGTGCCCCGTACCAAGAGACCCAGTACTTC. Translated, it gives CSAPYQETQYF.

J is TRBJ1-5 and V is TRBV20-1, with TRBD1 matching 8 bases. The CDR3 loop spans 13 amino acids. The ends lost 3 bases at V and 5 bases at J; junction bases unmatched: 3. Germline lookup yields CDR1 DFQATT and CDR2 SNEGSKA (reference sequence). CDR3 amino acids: CSASGQGYQPQHF. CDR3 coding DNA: TGCAGTGCTAGTGGACAGGGATATCAGCCCCAGCATTTT.

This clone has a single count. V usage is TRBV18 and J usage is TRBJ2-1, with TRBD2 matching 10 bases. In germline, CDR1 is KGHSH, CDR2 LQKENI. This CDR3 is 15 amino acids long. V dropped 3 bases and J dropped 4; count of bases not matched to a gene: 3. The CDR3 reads CASSPGTSDYNEQFF. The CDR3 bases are TGTGCCAGCTCACCCGGGACTAGCGATTACAATGAGCAGTTCTTC.

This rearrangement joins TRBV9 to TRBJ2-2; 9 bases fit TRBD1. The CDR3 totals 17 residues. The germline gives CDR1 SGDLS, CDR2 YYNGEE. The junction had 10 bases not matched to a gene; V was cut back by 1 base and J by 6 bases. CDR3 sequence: CASSVYPGQGNAGELFF. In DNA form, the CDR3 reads TGTGCCAGCAGCGTATATCCGGGACAGGGAAACGCCGGGGAGCTGTTTTTT. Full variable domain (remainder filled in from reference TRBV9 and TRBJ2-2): DSGVTQTPKHLITATGQRVTLRCSPRSGDLSVYWYQQSLDQGLQFLIQYYNGEERAKGNILERFSAQQFPDLHSELNLSSLELGDSALYFCASSVYPGQGNAGELFFGEGSRLTVL.

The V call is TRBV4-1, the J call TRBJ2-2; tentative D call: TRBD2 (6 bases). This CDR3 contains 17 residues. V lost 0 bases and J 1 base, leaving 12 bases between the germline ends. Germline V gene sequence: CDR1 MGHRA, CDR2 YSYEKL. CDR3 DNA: TGCGCCAGCAGCCAAGAAACACTAGCAGGGAACACCGGGGAGCTGTTTTTT. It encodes CASSQETLAGNTGELFF.

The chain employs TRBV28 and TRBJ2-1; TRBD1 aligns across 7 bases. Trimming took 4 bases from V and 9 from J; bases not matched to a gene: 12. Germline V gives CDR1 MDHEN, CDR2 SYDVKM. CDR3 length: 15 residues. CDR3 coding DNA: TGTGCCAGCAGTTACCGACAGGGAAGATTTACTGAGCAGTTCTTC. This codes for CASSYRQGRFTEQFF. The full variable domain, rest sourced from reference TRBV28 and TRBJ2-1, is DVKVTQSSRYLVKRTGEKVFLECVQDMDHENMFWYRQDPGLGLRLIYFSYDVKMKEKGDIPEGYSVSREKKERFSLILESASTNQTSMYLCASSYRQGRFTEQFFGPGTRLTVL.

CDR3 in amino acids: CASSFRGDEGNTIYF. As DNA, the CDR3 is TGTGCCAGCAGTTTCCGCGGGGATGAGGGAAACACCATATATTTT. The chain is built from TRBV6-5 and TRBJ1-3; no firm D call. CDR3 length: 15 amino acids. Germline V CDR1 and CDR2: MNHEY, SVGAGI. Trimming took 4 bases from V and 4 from J, leaving 14 bases between them.

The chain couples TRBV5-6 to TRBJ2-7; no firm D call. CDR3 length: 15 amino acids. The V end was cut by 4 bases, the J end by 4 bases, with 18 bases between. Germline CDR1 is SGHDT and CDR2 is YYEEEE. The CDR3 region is CASSVWGGSLYEQYF. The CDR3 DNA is TGTGCCAGCAGCGTCTGGGGTGGTAGTTTGTACGAGCAGTACTTC.

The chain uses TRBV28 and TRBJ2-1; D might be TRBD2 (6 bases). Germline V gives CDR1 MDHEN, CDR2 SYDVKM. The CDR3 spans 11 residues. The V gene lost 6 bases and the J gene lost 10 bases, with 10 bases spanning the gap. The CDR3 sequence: CASSRSGEQFF. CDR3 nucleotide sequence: TGTGCCAGCAGCCGTAGCGGCGAGCAGTTCTTC.

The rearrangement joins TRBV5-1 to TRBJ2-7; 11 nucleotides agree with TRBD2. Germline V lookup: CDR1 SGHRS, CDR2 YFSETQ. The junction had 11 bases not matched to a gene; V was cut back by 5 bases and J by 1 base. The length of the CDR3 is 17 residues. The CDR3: CASSGGLAGGTSYEQYF. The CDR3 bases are TGCGCCAGCAGTGGGGGGCTAGCGGGAGGTACATCCTACGAGCAGTACTTC.

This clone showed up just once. The DNA for the CDR3 is TGTGCCATCAGTGAGTACCCCCACCAGCAGCGGGAGTTCTCCTACAATGAGCAGTTCTTC. Encoded protein: CAISEYPHQQREFSYNEQFF. The rearrangement joins TRBV10-3 to TRBJ2-1, with 8 bases identical to TRBD2. After removal of 1 base from V and 0 bases from J, the junction contained 14 bases not matched to a gene. This CDR3 comprises 20 residues. Per the germline V gene, CDR1 is ENHRY and CDR2 is SYGVKD.

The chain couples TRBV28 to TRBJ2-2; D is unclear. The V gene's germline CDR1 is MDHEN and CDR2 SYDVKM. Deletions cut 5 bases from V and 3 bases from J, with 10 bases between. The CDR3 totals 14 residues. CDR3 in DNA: TGTGCCAGCAGTGTGCAGGTTTACACCGGGGAGCTGTTTTTT. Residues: CASSVQVYTGELFF.

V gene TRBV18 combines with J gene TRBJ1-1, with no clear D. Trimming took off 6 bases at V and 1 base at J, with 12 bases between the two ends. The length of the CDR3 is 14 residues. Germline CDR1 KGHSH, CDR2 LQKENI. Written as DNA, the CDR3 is TGTGCCAGCTCCGAGCCCCGCCCGAACACTGAAGCTTTCTTT. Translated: CASSEPRPNTEAFF.

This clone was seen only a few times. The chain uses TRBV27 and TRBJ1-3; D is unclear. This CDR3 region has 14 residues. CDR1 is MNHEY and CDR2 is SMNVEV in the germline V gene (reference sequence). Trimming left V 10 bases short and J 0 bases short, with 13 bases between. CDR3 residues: CATASGASGNTIYF. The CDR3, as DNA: TGTGCCACGGCATCGGGCGCCTCTGGAAACACCATATATTTT.

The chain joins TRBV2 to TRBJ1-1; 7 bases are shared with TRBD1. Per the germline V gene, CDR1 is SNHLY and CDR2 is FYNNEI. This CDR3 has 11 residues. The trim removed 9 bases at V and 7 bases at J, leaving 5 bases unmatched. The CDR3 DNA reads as TGTGCCAGGAGGACAGGTAATGAAGCTTTCTTT. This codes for CARRTGNEAFF.

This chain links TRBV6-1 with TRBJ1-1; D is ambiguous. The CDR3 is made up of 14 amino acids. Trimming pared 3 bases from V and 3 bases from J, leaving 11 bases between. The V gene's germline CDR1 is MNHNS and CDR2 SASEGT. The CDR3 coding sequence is TGTGCCAGCAGTGAGGGAAGTGAGGACACTGAAGCTTTCTTT. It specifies CASSEGSEDTEAFF.

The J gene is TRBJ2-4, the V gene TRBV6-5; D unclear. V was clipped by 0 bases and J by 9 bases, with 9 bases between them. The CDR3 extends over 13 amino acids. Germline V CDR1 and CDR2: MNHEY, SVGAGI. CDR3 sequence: CASSYSNGFIQYF. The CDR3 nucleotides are TGTGCCAGCAGTTACTCGAACGGGTTCATTCAGTACTTC.

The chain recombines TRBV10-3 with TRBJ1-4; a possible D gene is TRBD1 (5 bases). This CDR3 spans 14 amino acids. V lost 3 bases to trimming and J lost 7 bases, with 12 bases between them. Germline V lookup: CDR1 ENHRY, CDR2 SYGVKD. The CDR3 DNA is TGTGCCATCAGTGAAGCAGGGATCGGTGAAAAACTGTTTTTT. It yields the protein CAISEAGIGEKLFF.

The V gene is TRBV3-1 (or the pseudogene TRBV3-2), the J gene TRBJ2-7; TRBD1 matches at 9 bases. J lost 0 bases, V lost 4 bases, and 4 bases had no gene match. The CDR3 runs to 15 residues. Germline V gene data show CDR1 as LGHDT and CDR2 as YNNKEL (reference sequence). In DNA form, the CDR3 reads TGTGCCAGCAGCCCAGGACAGGGGACCTCCTACGAGCAGTACTTC. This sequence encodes CASSPGQGTSYEQYF.

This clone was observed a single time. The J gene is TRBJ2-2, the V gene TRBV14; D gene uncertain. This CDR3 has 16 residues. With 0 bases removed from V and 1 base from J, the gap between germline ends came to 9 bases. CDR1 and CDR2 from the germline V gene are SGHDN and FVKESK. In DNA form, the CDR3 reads TGTGCCAGCAGCCAAGAGTACCGGGTGAACACCGGGGAGCTGTTTTTT. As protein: CASSQEYRVNTGELFF.

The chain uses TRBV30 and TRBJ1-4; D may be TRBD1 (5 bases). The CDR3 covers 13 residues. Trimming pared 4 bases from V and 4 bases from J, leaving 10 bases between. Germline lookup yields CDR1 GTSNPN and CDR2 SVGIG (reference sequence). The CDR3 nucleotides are TGTGCCTGGACGACGGGGGTTAATGAAAAACTGTTTTTT. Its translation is CAWTTGVNEKLFF. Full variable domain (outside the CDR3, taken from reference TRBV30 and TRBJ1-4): SQTIHQWPATLVQPVGSPLSLECTVEGTSNPNLYWYRQAAGRGLQLLFYSVGIGQISSEVPQNLSASRPQDRQFILSSKKLLLSDSGFYLCAWTTGVNEKLFFGSGTQLSVL.

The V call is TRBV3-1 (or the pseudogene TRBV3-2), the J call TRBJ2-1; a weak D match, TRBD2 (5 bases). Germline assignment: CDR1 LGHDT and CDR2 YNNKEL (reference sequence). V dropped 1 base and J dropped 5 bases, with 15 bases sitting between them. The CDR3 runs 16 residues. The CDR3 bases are TGTGCCAGCAGCCAAGTAAGAGGGAGACCCAACAATGAGCAGTTCTTC. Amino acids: CASSQVRGRPNNEQFF.

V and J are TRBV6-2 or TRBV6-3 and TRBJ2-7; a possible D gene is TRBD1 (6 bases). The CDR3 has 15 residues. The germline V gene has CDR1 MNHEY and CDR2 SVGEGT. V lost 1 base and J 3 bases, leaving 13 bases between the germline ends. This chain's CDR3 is CASSYFRQALYEQYF. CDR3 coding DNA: TGTGCCAGCAGTTACTTCCGACAGGCTCTCTACGAGCAGTACTTC.

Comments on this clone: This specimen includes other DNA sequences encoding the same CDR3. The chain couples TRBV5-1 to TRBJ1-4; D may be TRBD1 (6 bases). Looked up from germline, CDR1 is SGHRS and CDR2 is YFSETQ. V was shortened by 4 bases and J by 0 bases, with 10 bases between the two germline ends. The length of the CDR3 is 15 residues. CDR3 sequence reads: CASSPRTATNEKLFF. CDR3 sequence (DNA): TGCGCCAGCAGCCCACGGACAGCAACTAATGAAAAACTGTTTTTT. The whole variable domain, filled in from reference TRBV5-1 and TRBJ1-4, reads KAGVTQTPRYLIKTRGQQVTLSCSPISGHRSVSWYQQTPGQGLQFLFEYFSETQRNKGNFPGRFSGRQFSNSRSEMNVSTLELGDSALYLCASSPRTATNEKLFFGSGTQLSVL.

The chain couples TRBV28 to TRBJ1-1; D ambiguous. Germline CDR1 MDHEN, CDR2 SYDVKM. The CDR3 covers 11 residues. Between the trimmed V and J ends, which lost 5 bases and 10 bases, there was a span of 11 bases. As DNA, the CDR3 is TGTGCCAGCAGTGCCCCTCAAGGAGCTTTCTTT. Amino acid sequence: CASSAPQGAFF.

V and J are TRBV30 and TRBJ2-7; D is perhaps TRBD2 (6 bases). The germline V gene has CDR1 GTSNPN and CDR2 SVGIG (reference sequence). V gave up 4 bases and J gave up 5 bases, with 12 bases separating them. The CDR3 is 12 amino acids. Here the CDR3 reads CAWTGVRNEQYF. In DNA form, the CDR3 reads TGTGCCTGGACGGGAGTCAGAAACGAGCAGTACTTC.